This T cell receptor beta chain was sequenced during a study of blood T cell repertoires in COVID-19. TCRdb's copy holds only in-frame clones and misses some; the assay was immunoSEQ multiplex PCR. The sample shows 90,000 to 140,000 clones, about four fifths of them seen only once. The CDR3 loop spans 15 amino acids. The V gene lost 0 bases and the J gene lost 5 bases, with 12 bases spanning the gap. Germline V gene sequence: CDR1 SGHRS, CDR2 YFSETQ. The specimen was peripheral blood. The TCR originated in a woman aged 80 or over with acute or convalescent COVID-19. The rearrangement joins TRBV5-1 to TRBJ2-4; D is ambiguous. The CDR3 reads CASSLVPGSQNIQYF. CDR3 DNA sequence: TGCGCCAGCAGCTTGGTTCCAGGCAGCCAAAACATTCAGTACTTC.